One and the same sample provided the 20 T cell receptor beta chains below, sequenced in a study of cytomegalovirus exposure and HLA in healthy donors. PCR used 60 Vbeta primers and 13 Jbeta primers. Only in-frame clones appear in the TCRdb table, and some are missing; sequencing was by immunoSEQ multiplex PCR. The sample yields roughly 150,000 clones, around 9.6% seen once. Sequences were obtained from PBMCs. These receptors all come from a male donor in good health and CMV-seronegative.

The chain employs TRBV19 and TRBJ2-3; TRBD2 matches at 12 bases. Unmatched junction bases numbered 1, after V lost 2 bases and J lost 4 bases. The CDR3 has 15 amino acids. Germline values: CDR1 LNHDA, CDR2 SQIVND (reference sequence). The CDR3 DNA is TGTGCCAGTAGTATACTAGCGGGAGGGTCAGATACGCAGTATTTT. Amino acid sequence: CASSILAGGSDTQYF. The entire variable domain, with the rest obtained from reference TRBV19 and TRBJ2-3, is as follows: DGGITQSPKYLFRKEGQNVTLSCEQNLNHDAMYWYRQDPGQGLRLIYYSQIVNDFQKGDIAEGYSVSREKKESFPLTVTSAQKNPTAFYLCASSILAGGSDTQYFGPGTRLTVL.

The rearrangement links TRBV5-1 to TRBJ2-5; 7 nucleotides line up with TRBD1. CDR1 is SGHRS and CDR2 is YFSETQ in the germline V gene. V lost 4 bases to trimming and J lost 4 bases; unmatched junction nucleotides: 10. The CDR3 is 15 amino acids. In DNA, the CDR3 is TGCGCCAGCAGCCCAGGGGGATCAAAGGGAGAGACCCAGTACTTC. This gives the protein CASSPGGSKGETQYF.

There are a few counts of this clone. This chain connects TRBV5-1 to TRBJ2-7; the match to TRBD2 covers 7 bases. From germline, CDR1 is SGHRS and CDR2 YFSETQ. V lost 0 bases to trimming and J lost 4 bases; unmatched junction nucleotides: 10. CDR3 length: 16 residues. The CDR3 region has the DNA TGCGCCAGCAGCTTGGGCAGCGGGGCTGCCTTTTACGAGCAGTACTTC. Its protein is CASSLGSGAAFYEQYF.

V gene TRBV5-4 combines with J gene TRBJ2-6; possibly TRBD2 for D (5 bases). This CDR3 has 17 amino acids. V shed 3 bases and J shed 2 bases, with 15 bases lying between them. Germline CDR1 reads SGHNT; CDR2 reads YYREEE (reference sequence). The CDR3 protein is CASSSRGVTAGANVLTF. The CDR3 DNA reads TGTGCCAGCAGCTCTCGGGGAGTAACCGCTGGGGCCAACGTCCTGACTTTC.

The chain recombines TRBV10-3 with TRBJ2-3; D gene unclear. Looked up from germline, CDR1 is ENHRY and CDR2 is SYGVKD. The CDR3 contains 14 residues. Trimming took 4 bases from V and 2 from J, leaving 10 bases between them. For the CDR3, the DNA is TGTGCCATCAGTGCCAAGGAGAACACAGATACGCAGTATTTT. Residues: CAISAKENTDTQYF.

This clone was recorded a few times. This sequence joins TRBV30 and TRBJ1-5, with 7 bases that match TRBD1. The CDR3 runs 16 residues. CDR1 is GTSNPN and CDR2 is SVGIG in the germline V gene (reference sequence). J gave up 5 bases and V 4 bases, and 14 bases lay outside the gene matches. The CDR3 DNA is TGTGCCTGGAATCCCTTCGGACAGGTTCTCCATCAGCCCCAGCATTTT. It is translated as CAWNPFGQVLHQPQHF.

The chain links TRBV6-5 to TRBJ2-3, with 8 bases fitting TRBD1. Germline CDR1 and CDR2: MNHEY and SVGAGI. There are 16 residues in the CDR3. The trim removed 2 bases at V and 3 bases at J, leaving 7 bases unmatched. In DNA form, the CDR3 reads TGTGCCAGCAGTTACGGATGGACAGGGAGAACAGATACGCAGTATTTT. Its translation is CASSYGWTGRTDTQYF.

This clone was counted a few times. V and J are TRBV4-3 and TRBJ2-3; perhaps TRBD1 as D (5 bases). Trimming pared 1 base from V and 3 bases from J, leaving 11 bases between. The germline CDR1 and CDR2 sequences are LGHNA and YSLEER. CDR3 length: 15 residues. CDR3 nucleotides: TGCGCCAGCAGCCAAGGGGGTCAGGGAACAGATACGCAGTATTTT. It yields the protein CASSQGGQGTDTQYF.

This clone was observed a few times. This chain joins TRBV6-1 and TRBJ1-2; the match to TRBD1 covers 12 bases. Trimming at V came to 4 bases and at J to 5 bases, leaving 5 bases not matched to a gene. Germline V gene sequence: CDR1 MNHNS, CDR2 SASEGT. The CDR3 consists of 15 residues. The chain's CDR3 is CASSGGTGGIYGYTF. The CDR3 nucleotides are TGTGCCAGCAGTGGGGGGACAGGGGGCATATATGGCTACACCTTC.

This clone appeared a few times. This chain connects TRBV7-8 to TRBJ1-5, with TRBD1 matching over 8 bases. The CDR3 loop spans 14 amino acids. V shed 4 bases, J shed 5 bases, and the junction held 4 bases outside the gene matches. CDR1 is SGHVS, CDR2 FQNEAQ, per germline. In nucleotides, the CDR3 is TGTGCCAGCAGCTGGACAGGGAGCGATCAGCCCCAGCATTTT. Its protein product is CASSWTGSDQPQHF. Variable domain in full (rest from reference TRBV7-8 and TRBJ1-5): GAGVSQSPRYKVAKRGQDVALRCDPISGHVSLFWYQQALGQGPEFLTYFQNEAQLDKSGLPSDRFFAERPEGSVSTLKIQRTQQEDSAVYLCASSWTGSDQPQHFGDGTRLSIL.

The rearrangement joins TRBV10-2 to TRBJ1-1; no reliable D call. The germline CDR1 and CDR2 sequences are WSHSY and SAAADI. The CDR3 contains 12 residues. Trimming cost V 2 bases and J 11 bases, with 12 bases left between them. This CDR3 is CASSEPLTGAFF. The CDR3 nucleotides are TGCGCCAGCAGTGAGCCTTTGACTGGGGCTTTCTTT.

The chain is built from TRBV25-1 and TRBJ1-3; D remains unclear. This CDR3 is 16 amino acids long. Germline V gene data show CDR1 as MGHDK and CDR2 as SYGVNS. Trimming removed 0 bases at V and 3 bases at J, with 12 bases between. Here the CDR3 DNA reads TGTGCCAGCAGTGAATATGGGCTGGGCTTTGGAAACACCATATATTTT. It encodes CASSEYGLGFGNTIYF.

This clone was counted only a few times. CDR3 residues: CASSVEDSHNEQFF. The CDR3 DNA is TGTGCCAGCAGCGTAGAGGACTCTCACAATGAGCAGTTCTTC. The J gene is TRBJ2-1, the V gene TRBV9, with TRBD2 as a possible D gene (5 bases). The CDR3 runs to 14 residues. CDR1 is SGDLS and CDR2 is YYNGEE in the germline V gene. V shed 0 bases and J shed 5 bases, with 9 bases lying between them.

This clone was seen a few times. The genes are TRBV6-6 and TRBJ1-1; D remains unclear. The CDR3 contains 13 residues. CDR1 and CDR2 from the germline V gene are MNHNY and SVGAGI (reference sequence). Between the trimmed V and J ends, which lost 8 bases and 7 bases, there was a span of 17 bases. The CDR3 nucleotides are TGTGCCAGCCTAACCGAGTTAAGCGGTGAAGCTTTCTTT. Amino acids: CASLTELSGEAFF.

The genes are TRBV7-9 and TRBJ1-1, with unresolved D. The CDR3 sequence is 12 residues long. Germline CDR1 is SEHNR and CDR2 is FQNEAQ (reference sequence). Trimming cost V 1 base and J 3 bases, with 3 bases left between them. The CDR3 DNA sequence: TGTGCCAGCAGCTTAGTAGACACTGAAGCTTTCTTT. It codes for CASSLVDTEAFF.

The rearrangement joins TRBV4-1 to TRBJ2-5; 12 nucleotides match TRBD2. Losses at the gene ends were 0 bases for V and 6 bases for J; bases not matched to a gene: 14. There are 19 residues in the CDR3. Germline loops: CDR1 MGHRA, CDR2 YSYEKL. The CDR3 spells CASSQEAPRGLAGVKTQYF. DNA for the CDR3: TGCGCCAGCAGCCAAGAGGCCCCCCGGGGACTAGCGGGTGTAAAGACCCAGTACTTC.

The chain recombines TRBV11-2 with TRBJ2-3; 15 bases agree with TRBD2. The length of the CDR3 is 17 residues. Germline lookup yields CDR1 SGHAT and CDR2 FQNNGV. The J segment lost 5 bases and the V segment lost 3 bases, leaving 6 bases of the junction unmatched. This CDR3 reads CASSFRTSGRVVDTQYF. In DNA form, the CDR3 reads TGTGCCAGCAGCTTCCGGACTAGCGGGAGGGTGGTAGATACGCAGTATTTT.

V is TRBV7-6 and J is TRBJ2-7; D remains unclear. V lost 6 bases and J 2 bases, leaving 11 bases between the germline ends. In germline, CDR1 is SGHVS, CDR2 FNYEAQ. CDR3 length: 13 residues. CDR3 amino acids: CASSPKPAYEQYF. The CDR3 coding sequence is TGTGCCAGCAGTCCCAAGCCTGCCTACGAGCAGTACTTC.

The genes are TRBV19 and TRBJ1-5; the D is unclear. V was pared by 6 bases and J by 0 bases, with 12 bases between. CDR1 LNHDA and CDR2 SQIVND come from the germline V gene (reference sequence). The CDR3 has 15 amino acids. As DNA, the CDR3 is TGTGCCAGTAGGTTAGCGGGGTTTAGCAATCAGCCCCAGCATTTT. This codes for CASRLAGFSNQPQHF.

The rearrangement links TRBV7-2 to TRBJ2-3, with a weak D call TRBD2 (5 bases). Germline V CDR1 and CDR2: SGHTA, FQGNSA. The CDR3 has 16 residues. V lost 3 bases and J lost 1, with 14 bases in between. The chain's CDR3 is CASSFSPRRGTDTQYF. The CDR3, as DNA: TGTGCCAGCAGCTTTTCGCCGCGGCGGGGCACAGATACGCAGTATTTT.